This T cell receptor beta chain comes out of a study of vaccination effects on CD4 cells after COVID-19. Turning to the study itself: Post-vaccine sampling occurred a median 72 days after the second dose.

Germline V gives CDR1 MNHNS, CDR2 SASEGT. The CDR3 sequence is 12 residues long. V was shortened by 0 bases and J by 11 bases, with 8 bases between the two germline ends. General observations from the study: In the late period after vaccination, infection- and vaccine-induced clones contracted markedly. Few convalescent patients were included, and no early post-infection timepoints were sampled.

Assay used: immunoSEQ multiplex PCR; TCRdb lists only in-frame clones, some missing. The data contain about 46,000 clones, over 60% of them seen just once; the ten biggest clones take up more than 13%. Comment on this clone: Its antigen is not known.

In the ViraFEST assay, antigen-specific CD4+ clonotypes were identified by expansion after peptide-pool stimulation. With around ten days of culture completed, CD4+ T cells were isolated. Each participant received a vaccine that was either BNT162b2 or mRNA-1273, given as two doses. Culturing of 1.5 million to 2 million PBMC per well took place with around 10 IU/ml IL-2 and 9.5 to 10 ug/ml peptides. The clonotype comes from a human donor who received a COVID-19 vaccine. The chain is built from TRBV6-1 and TRBJ1-5; D unresolved. The material was CD4+ T cells from PBMCs cultured with HCoV-OC43 spike peptides, obtained after COVID-19 vaccination. The subset here: HCoV-OC43 spike overlapping peptide pool stimulation. This CDR3 is CASSEAGEAQHF. The CDR3 region has the DNA TGTGCCAGCAGTGAAGCGGGAGAGGCCCAGCATTTT.